This record concerns one TCR beta chain sequence. Its antigen is unidentified. TCR alpha and TCR beta cDNA libraries with sample barcodes and UMIs came from 5'RACE using constant-segment primers. TCRdb re-analysed the 5' RACE reads in MiXCR, keeping a single row per CDR3 protein. This repertoire shows approximately 230,000 distinct CDR3 sequences, less than 20% found once; its top ten account for approximately 3.5%. This entry is derived from a study of T-cell memory formation after mild COVID-19. As for the study in general: Most TCR clusters belonged to a single donor. Study results and limitations: Of the contracting clones, CD4+ ones lay mainly in CM and EM, and CD8+ ones in EMRA.

V lost 6 bases, J lost 7 bases, and 9 bases lay in between. This CDR3 comprises 11 residues. The sequence came from a man aged 18 to 30 who had mild COVID-19 (a few samples of this study predate the infection). Cell type and time point are not known. The genes are TRBV12-3 or TRBV12-4 and TRBJ1-1, with D hard to call. The specimen was PBMCs or a T cell subset sorted from them (not recorded which). DNA of the CDR3: TGTGCCAGCAGAGTTGGAGTTGAAGCTTTCTTT. Its protein product is CASRVGVEAFF.